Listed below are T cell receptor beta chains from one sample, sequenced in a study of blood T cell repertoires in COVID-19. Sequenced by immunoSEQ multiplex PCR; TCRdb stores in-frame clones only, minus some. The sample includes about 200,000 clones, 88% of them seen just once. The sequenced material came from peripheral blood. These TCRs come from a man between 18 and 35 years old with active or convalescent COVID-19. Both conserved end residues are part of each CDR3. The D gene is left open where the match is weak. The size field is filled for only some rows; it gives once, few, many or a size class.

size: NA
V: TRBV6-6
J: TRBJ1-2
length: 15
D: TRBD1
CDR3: CASSYSATGSYGYTF
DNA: TGTGCCAGCAGTTACTCGGCGACAGGGTCCTATGGCTACACCTTC

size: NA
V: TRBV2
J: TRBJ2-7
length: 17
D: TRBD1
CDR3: CASTIRAPGQGNYEQYF
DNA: TGTGCCAGCACCATTCGGGCTCCGGGACAGGGCAACTACGAGCAGTACTTC

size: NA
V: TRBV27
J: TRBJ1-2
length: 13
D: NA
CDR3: CASSVRANYGYTF
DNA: TGTGCCAGCAGTGTGAGAGCTAACTATGGCTACACCTTC

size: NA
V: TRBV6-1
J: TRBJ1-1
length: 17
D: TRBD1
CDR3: CASSEMGQGAMNTEAFF
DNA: TGTGCCAGCAGTGAGATGGGACAGGGGGCGATGAACACTGAAGCTTTCTTT

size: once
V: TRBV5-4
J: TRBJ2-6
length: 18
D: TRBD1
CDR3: CASSGPGQGVTGANVLTF
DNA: TGTGCCAGCAGCGGACCGGGACAGGGGGTGACTGGGGCCAACGTCCTGACTTTC

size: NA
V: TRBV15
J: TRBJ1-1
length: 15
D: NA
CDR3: CATSRETAKNTEAFF
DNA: TGTGCCACCAGCAGAGAAACAGCTAAGAACACTGAAGCTTTCTTT

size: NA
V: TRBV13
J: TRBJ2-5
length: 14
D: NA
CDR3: CASKQWVTGETQYF
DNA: TGTGCCAGCAAACAGTGGGTCACCGGAGAGACCCAGTACTTC

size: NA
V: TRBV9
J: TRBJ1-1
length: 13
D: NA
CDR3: CASSVSSGSEAFF
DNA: TGTGCCAGCAGCGTAAGTTCCGGGAGTGAAGCTTTCTTT

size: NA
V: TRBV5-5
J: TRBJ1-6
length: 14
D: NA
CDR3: CASSLRQYNSPLHF
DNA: TGTGCCAGCAGCTTGCGACAATATAATTCACCCCTCCACTTT

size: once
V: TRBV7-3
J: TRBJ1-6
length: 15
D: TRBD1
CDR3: CASSLRTGAETPLHF
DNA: TGTGCCAGCAGCCTCCGGACAGGGGCTGAGACACCCCTCCACTTT

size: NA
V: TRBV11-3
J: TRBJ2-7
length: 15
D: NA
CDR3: CASSLRGGPTYEQYF
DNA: TGTGCCAGCAGCTTACGCGGAGGACCCACGTACGAGCAGTACTTC

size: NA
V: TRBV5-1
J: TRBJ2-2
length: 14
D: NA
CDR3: CASSWSGSAGELFF
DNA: TGCGCCAGCAGCTGGAGCGGGTCGGCCGGGGAGCTGTTTTTT

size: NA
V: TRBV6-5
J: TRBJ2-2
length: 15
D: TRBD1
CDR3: CASRKTGGGLGELFF
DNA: TGTGCCAGCAGGAAGACAGGGGGAGGGTTAGGGGAGCTGTTTTTT

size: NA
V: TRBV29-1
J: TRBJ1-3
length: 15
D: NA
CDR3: CSVEDGRRSGNTIYF
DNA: TGCAGCGTTGAAGATGGTCGGCGGAGCGGAAACACCATATATTTT

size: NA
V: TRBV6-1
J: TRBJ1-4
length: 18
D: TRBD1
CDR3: CASSGALGQLSTNEKLFF
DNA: TGTGCCAGCAGTGGAGCTTTGGGACAGCTCTCAACTAATGAAAAACTGTTTTTT

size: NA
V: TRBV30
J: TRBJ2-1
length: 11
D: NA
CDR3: CAWNRYNEQFF
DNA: TGTGCCTGGAATAGATACAATGAGCAGTTCTTC

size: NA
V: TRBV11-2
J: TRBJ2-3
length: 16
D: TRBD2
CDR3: CASSPRLAGGFDTQYF
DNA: TGTGCCAGCAGCCCTCGACTAGCGGGAGGTTTTGATACGCAGTATTTT

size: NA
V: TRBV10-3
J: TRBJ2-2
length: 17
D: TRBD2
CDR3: CAISEARLAGSTGELFF
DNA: TGTGCCATCAGTGAGGCCCGACTAGCTGGGAGCACCGGGGAGCTGTTTTTT

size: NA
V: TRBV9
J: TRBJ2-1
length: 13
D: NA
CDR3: CASSAQNRGEQFF
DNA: TGTGCCAGCAGCGCCCAAAACAGAGGGGAGCAGTTCTTC

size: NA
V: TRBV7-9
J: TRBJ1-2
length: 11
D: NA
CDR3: CASSFIYGYTF
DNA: TGTGCCAGCAGCTTCATCTATGGCTACACCTTC

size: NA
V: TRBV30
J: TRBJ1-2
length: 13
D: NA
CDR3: CAWSGGPDGGYTF
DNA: TGTGCCTGGAGTGGGGGGCCCGATGGTGGCTACACCTTC

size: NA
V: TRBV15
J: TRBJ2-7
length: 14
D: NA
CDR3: CATSTRTGNYEQYF
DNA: TGTGCCACCAGCACTCGGACGGGGAACTACGAGCAGTACTTC

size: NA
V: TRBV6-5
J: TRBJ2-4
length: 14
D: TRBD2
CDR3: CASSPGTTKNIQYF
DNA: TGTGCCAGCAGTCCCGGGACTACCAAAAACATTCAGTACTTC

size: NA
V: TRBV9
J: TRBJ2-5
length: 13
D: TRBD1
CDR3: CASSVTGEQTQYF
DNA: TGTGCCAGCAGCGTGACAGGGGAACAGACCCAGTACTTC

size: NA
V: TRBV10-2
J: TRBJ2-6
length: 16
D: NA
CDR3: CASSEGSYSGANVLTF
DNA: TGCGCCAGCAGTGAGGGTAGTTACTCTGGGGCCAACGTCCTGACTTTC

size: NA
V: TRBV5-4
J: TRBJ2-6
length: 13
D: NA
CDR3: CASSDYRANVLTF
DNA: TGTGCCAGCAGCGACTATAGGGCCAACGTCCTGACTTTC